What follows are 30 T cell receptor beta chains derived from one specimen sequenced in a study of cytomegalovirus exposure and HLA in healthy donors. The protocol was immunoSEQ multiplex PCR, while the TCRdb copy is restricted to in-frame clones and leaves out a portion. The profile shows more than 55,000 clones, roughly 89% of them singletons. The sequencing sample was made of PBMCs. The origin of the receptors is a woman aged 18-30 years in good health and CMV-seronegative.

V is TRBV28 and J is TRBJ2-6; D is uncertain. The CDR3 length is 18 residues. V lost 5 bases to trimming and J lost 5 bases, with 22 bases between them. Germline V gene lookup returns CDR1 MDHEN and CDR2 SYDVKM. CDR3 amino acids: CASSMICLTQSRANVLTF. CDR3 nucleotide sequence: TGTGCCAGCAGTATGATATGCTTGACACAAAGTCGGGCCAACGTCCTGACTTTC.

The gene calls are TRBV28 and TRBJ1-5; unclear D gene. The V end lost 3 bases, the J end lost 0 bases, and 9 bases lay between the germline ends. The CDR3 has 15 residues. CDR1 is MDHEN and CDR2 is SYDVKM in the germline V gene. CDR3 bases: TGTGCCAGCAGTTTCGGTGTCGGTAGCAATCAGCCCCAGCATTTT. This gives the protein CASSFGVGSNQPQHF.

V gene TRBV29-1 combines with J gene TRBJ2-3; 7 positions agree with TRBD2. With V trimmed by 7 bases and J by 2 bases, 6 bases remained unmatched. Germline V gives CDR1 SQVTM, CDR2 ANQGSEA. This CDR3 contains 13 residues. The CDR3 region has the DNA TGCAGCGCCAAGCGGGGAAACACAGATACGCAGTATTTT. This codes for CSAKRGNTDTQYF.

The V gene is TRBV5-6, the J gene TRBJ2-5; 9 nucleotides match TRBD1. Trimming removed 3 bases from V and 5 bases from J; junction bases left unmatched: 8. The germline CDR1 and CDR2 sequences are SGHDT and YYEEEE. This CDR3 has 15 residues. The CDR3 DNA is TGTGCCAGCAGCTCGCCACAGGGGGCTCGGGAGACCCAGTACTTC. Protein: CASSSPQGARETQYF.

This clone showed up just once. The rearrangement uses TRBV6-5 and TRBJ2-7; maybe TRBD2 (5 bases). Looked up from germline, CDR1 is MNHEY and CDR2 is SVGAGI. The CDR3 runs 14 residues. The germline V and J ends were trimmed by 0 bases and 2 bases, with 8 bases remaining between them. CDR3 protein: CASSYSAGPYEQYF. CDR3 in DNA: TGTGCCAGCAGTTACTCGGCGGGTCCCTACGAGCAGTACTTC.

This chain joins TRBV5-4 and TRBJ2-7; 13 nucleotides align to TRBD2. V gave up 5 bases and J gave up 5 bases; unmatched junction bases: 7. The CDR3 is 15 amino acids. Germline CDR1 SGHNT, CDR2 YYREEE (reference sequence). The CDR3 reads CASSQLAGGPHEQYF. As DNA, the CDR3 is TGTGCCAGCAGTCAACTAGCGGGAGGGCCCCACGAGCAGTACTTC.

The chain carries TRBV6-5 and TRBJ2-5, with a possible D match to TRBD1 (6 bases). This CDR3 comprises 14 residues. The germline V gene encodes CDR1 MNHEY and CDR2 SVGAGI. Trimming cost V 0 bases and J 2 bases, with 7 bases left between them. CDR3 sequence (DNA): TGTGCCAGCAGTTACTCGACAGGACAAGAGACCCAGTACTTC. It encodes CASSYSTGQETQYF.

J is TRBJ2-5 and V is TRBV18; TRBD2 aligns across 12 bases. Germline-derived CDR1 and CDR2 are KGHSH and LQKENI. After removal of 1 base from V and 5 bases from J, the junction contained 8 bases not matched to a gene. CDR3 size: 17 residues. CDR3 DNA sequence: TGTGCCAGCTCACCACGACTAGCGGGGGATCCCGTGGAGACCCAGTACTTC. Its translation: CASSPRLAGDPVETQYF.

The chain couples TRBV7-9 to TRBJ2-1; D gene ambiguous. V lost 1 base and J lost 12, with 19 bases in between. This CDR3 is built from 15 residues. The germline CDR1 and CDR2 sequences are SEHNR and FQNEAQ (reference sequence). For the CDR3, the DNA is TGTGCCAGCAGCTTAGTTTTTTCAACCACTGATAGGCAGTTCTTC. It yields the protein CASSLVFSTTDRQFF.

The chain links TRBV7-3 to TRBJ2-1; 7 nucleotides match TRBD1. Per the germline V gene, CDR1 is SGHTA and CDR2 is FQGTGA. V gave up 5 bases and J gave up 8 bases; unmatched junction bases: 9. The CDR3 contains 14 residues. CDR3 sequence (DNA): TGTGCCAGCAGCCCTAACAGGGGTGGGGATGAGCAGTTCTTC. It yields the protein CASSPNRGGDEQFF.

The V gene is TRBV7-2, the J gene TRBJ1-2; 7 bases match TRBD1. The V segment lost 5 bases and the J segment 4 bases; nucleotides outside the gene matches: 10. The germline gives CDR1 SGHTA, CDR2 FQGNSA. The CDR3 totals 15 residues. The CDR3 loop is CASSLKTGFLYGYTF. The DNA of the CDR3 is TGTGCCAGCAGCCTTAAGACAGGGTTCCTCTATGGCTACACCTTC.

The chain is built from TRBV10-1 and TRBJ2-2; the match to TRBD2 covers 8 bases. The CDR3 has 16 amino acids. Germline loops: CDR1 WNHNN, CDR2 SYGVQD (reference sequence). Unmatched junction bases numbered 6, after V lost 6 bases and J lost 0 bases. CDR3 region: CASRTPGLANTGELFF. The DNA of the CDR3 is TGCGCCAGCAGGACGCCGGGACTAGCGAACACCGGGGAGCTGTTTTTT.

The chain employs TRBV19 and TRBJ2-1, with TRBD2 identical over 7 bases. The CDR3 extends over 15 amino acids. Germline-derived CDR1 and CDR2 are LNHDA and SQIVND (reference sequence). Trimming at V came to 3 bases and at J to 5 bases, leaving 7 bases not matched to a gene. In DNA, the CDR3 is TGTGCCAGTAGTATCTTCAGCGGGGCAAACAATGAGCAGTTCTTC. Amino acids: CASSIFSGANNEQFF.

This sequence joins TRBV29-1 and TRBJ1-1; unclear D gene. The CDR3 length is 14 residues. CDR1 SQVTM and CDR2 ANQGSEA come from the germline V gene. V shed 1 base and J shed 0 bases, with 9 bases lying between them. The CDR3 spells CSVEGASMNTEAFF. CDR3 nucleotide sequence: TGCAGCGTTGAAGGGGCATCCATGAACACTGAAGCTTTCTTT.

The chain uses TRBV5-1 and TRBJ2-5; 11 bases match TRBD2. This CDR3 is 15 amino acids long. The V gene's germline CDR1 is SGHRS and CDR2 YFSETQ. V was pared by 2 bases and J by 3 bases, with 3 bases of the junction left unmatched. The CDR3 sequence: CASSLLTSGKETQYF. CDR3 DNA sequence: TGCGCCAGCAGCTTACTGACTAGCGGGAAAGAGACCCAGTACTTC.

The chain recombines TRBV7-2 with TRBJ2-1; 10 nucleotides align to TRBD2. The V segment lost 4 bases and the J segment 10 bases; nucleotides outside the gene matches: 4. The germline V gene encodes CDR1 SGHTA and CDR2 FQGNSA. The CDR3 consists of 13 residues. CDR3 sequence reads: CASSSHSGGEQFF. As DNA, the CDR3 is TGTGCCAGCAGCTCTCATAGCGGGGGGGAGCAGTTCTTC.

The rearrangement links TRBV27 to TRBJ2-7, with 7 bases fitting TRBD2. With 3 bases clipped from V and 6 bases from J, the junction kept 8 bases outside the gene matches. CDR1 is MNHEY and CDR2 is SMNVEV in the germline V gene (reference sequence). The length of the CDR3 is 14 residues. The CDR3 sequence: CASSFFGTIGEQYF. CDR3 coding DNA: TGTGCCAGCAGTTTCTTTGGGACTATAGGCGAGCAGTACTTC.

The CDR3 here is CASSPTSGSSFYEQYF. In nucleotides, the CDR3 is TGTGCCAGCTCACCGACAAGCGGGAGTTCATTCTACGAGCAGTACTTC. This sequence joins TRBV18 and TRBJ2-7; TRBD2 matches 8 bases. V was pared by 3 bases and J by 3 bases, with 10 bases of the junction left unmatched. The germline CDR1 and CDR2 sequences are KGHSH and LQKENI. The CDR3 totals 16 residues.

The chain employs TRBV30 and TRBJ2-5; TRBD1 agrees at 10 bases. CDR3 length: 17 residues. CDR1 and CDR2 (germline): GTSNPN, SVGIG (reference sequence). V lost 2 bases and J lost 4; bases outside the gene matches: 13. CDR3 bases: TGTGCCTGGAGTCGTGACCTCCGGGACAGGGGAAGAGAGACCCAGTACTTC. This encodes CAWSRDLRDRGRETQYF. Full variable domain (missing parts from reference TRBV30 and TRBJ2-5): SQTIHQWPATLVQPVGSPLSLECTVEGTSNPNLYWYRQAAGRGLQLLFYSVGIGQISSEVPQNLSASRPQDRQFILSSKKLLLSDSGFYLCAWSRDLRDRGRETQYFGPGTRLLVL.

This rearrangement joins TRBV21-1 to TRBJ2-7; TRBD2, the D gene given by the table, was not confirmed from the DNA. TRBV21-1 is deemed a pseudogene. The CDR3 loop spans 9 amino acids. CDR3 bases: TGTGCCAGCCCCCCTGAGCAGTACTTC. Amino acids: CASPPEQYF.

This chain links TRBV28 with TRBJ1-5; 7 bases are shared with TRBD1. CDR1 and CDR2 (germline): MDHEN, SYDVKM. V was clipped by 6 bases and J by 4 bases; unmatched bases: 9. The CDR3 covers 15 residues. CDR3 DNA sequence: TGTGCCAGCAGAAATTGGGACAGCCCGAATCAGCCCCAGCATTTT. It codes for CASRNWDSPNQPQHF.

The chain recombines TRBV15 with TRBJ2-7, with D hard to call. The CDR3 loop spans 12 amino acids. Germline CDR1 and CDR2: LNHNV and YYDKDF (reference sequence). Trimming removed 0 bases at V and 4 bases at J, with 4 bases between. CDR3 nucleotides: TGTGCCACCAGCAGAGACCCTTACGAGCAGTACTTC. Translating it yields CATSRDPYEQYF.

V is TRBV2 and J is TRBJ2-2; maybe TRBD2 (5 bases). This CDR3 has 14 residues. The V gene lost 1 base and the J gene lost 4 bases, with 7 bases spanning the gap. Germline assignment: CDR1 SNHLY and CDR2 FYNNEI. The CDR3 region has the DNA TGTGCCAGCAGTGAAGTTGCGGGCACCGGGGAGCTGTTTTTT. Translating it yields CASSEVAGTGELFF.

This clone occurred a few times. The chain couples TRBV20-1 to TRBJ2-5; the D gene is possibly TRBD2 (6 bases). Germline V gene sequence: CDR1 DFQATT, CDR2 SNEGSKA (reference sequence). V lost 6 bases to trimming and J lost 4 bases, with 9 bases between them. The CDR3 runs to 11 residues. CDR3 DNA sequence: TGCAGTGCGGGACTTAGAGAGACCCAGTACTTC. It translates to CSAGLRETQYF.

The CDR3 here is CASSYSNLPDTF. CDR3 sequence (DNA): TGTGCCAGCAGTTACTCGAACCTACCGGACACCTTC. The V call is TRBV6-6, the J call TRBJ1-2; D unclear. CDR1 is MNHNY, CDR2 SVGAGI, per germline (reference sequence). With 0 bases removed from V and 12 bases from J, the gap between germline ends came to 11 bases. The CDR3 runs 12 residues.

This chain joins TRBV2 and TRBJ1-5; weak D call: TRBD1 (5 bases). The CDR3 is made up of 14 amino acids. The germline CDR1 and CDR2 sequences are SNHLY and FYNNEI. V lost 6 bases, J lost 5 bases, and 14 bases lay in between. CDR3 nucleotides: TGTGCCAGCAGCCCAGGGCGGAAAGATCAGCCCCAGCATTTT. Protein product: CASSPGRKDQPQHF. The full variable domain, completed using reference TRBV2 and TRBJ1-5, is EPEVTQTPSHQVTQMGQEVILRCVPISNHLYFYWYRQILGQKVEFLVSFYNNEISEKSEIFDDQFSVERPDGSNFTLKIRSTKLEDSAMYFCASSPGRKDQPQHFGDGTRLSIL.

V gene TRBV5-8 combines with J gene TRBJ2-5, with 7 bases lining up with TRBD1. The CDR3 consists of 15 residues. CDR1 is SGHTS, CDR2 YDEGEE, per germline. V dropped 4 bases and J dropped 2; count of bases not matched to a gene: 8. Written as DNA, the CDR3 is TGTGCCAGCAGCCCAGGGACAGCCAAACAAGAGACCCAGTACTTC. It codes for CASSPGTAKQETQYF.

V gene TRBV15 combines with J gene TRBJ1-1; 8 bases align to TRBD1. Germline assignment: CDR1 LNHNV and CDR2 YYDKDF (reference sequence). There are 16 residues in the CDR3. J was trimmed by 0 bases and V by 3 bases; bases with no gene match: 6. CDR3 coding DNA: TGTGCCACCAGCAGTCAGGGGGCGAGTATGAACACTGAAGCTTTCTTT. Its protein product is CATSSQGASMNTEAFF.

This clone was found once. The chain recombines TRBV19 with TRBJ1-3; 7 nucleotides line up with TRBD1. In germline, CDR1 is LNHDA, CDR2 SQIVND (reference sequence). The CDR3 consists of 15 residues. V shed 6 bases, J shed 0 bases, and the junction held 5 bases outside the gene matches. CDR3 region: CASSWDSFSGNTIYF. CDR3 nucleotide sequence: TGTGCCAGTAGCTGGGACAGTTTCTCTGGAAACACCATATATTTT. The full variable domain, in which reference TRBV19 and TRBJ1-3 provide the parts outside the CDR3, is DGGITQSPKYLFRKEGQNVTLSCEQNLNHDAMYWYRQDPGQGLRLIYYSQIVNDFQKGDIAEGYSVSREKKESFPLTVTSAQKNPTAFYLCASSWDSFSGNTIYFGEGSWLTVV.

The chain links TRBV5-1 to TRBJ1-1, with TRBD1 matching over 7 bases. This CDR3 is 14 amino acids long. After removal of 4 bases from V and 1 base from J, the junction contained 4 bases not matched to a gene. Germline CDR1 reads SGHRS; CDR2 reads YFSETQ. The CDR3 DNA reads as TGCGCCAGCAGCCCGTGGACAGGGAACACTGAAGCTTTCTTT. This translates into CASSPWTGNTEAFF.